The 27 T cell receptor beta chains reported below all come from one sample, sequenced in a study of blood T cells in healthy people across ages. Alongside a J-beta primer mix, a sample-barcoded 5' primer served in a second PCR lasting roughly 6 to 12 cycles. TCRdb fed the 5' RACE reads into MiXCR, producing one record per CDR3 protein. The sample holds 900,000 to 950,000 distinct CDR3 sequences; about 29% are singletons and the top ten take about a tenth. The same sample was also used in a study of T cells of mothers and their children.

Sequencing was carried out using blood. The receptors were gathered from a woman between 40 and 55 years old in good health.

The V and J genes are TRBV7-3 and TRBJ2-7, with D tentatively TRBD2 (6 bases). The tail of the sequence fits TRBJ2-5 better, so the J call may be wrong. In germline, CDR1 is SGHTA, CDR2 FQGTGA. There are 14 residues in the CDR3. The CDR3, as DNA: TGTGCCAGCAGCTTAACAGGATCCGGGGGGACCCAGTACTTC. Protein product: CASSLTGSGGTQYF.

The chain joins TRBV27 to TRBJ1-1; 7 bases line up with TRBD1. V gave up 6 bases and J gave up 4 bases; unmatched junction bases: 8. Germline V CDR1 and CDR2: MNHEY, SMNVEV (reference sequence). This CDR3 spans 14 amino acids. CDR3 nucleotide sequence: TGTGCCAGCAGCTACACGACAGGGAGCACTGAAGCTTTCTTT. Protein product: CASSYTTGSTEAFF.

In its sample, this clonotype was seen many times. The genes are TRBV6-5 and TRBJ1-2, with a weak D call TRBD1 (5 bases). The germline V and J ends were trimmed by 7 bases and 4 bases, with 19 bases remaining between them. The CDR3 runs 15 residues. Germline lookup yields CDR1 MNHEY and CDR2 SVGAGI. CDR3 DNA: TGTGCCAGCAATCTTTCGCCCGGGACTCTCTATGGCTACACCTTC. This codes for CASNLSPGTLYGYTF.

This sequence joins TRBV12-3 or TRBV12-4 and TRBJ2-3; D not resolved. The CDR3 runs to 11 residues. The V and J ends lost 6 bases and 5 bases respectively, with 6 bases between them. CDR3 bases: TGTGCCAGCAGGTCACGAGATACGCAGTATTTT. Its protein is CASRSRDTQYF.

The gene calls are TRBV7-9 and TRBJ1-1; 8 nucleotides align to TRBD1. The CDR3 covers 15 residues. The germline V gene encodes CDR1 SEHNR and CDR2 FQNEAQ (reference sequence). Unmatched junction bases numbered 10, after V lost 4 bases and J lost 6 bases. In nucleotides, the CDR3 is TGTGCCAGCAGCTACTCTTCGGACAGGGTCGCTGAAGCTTTCTTT. As protein: CASSYSSDRVAEAFF.

In this sample, this clonotype turned up many times. V is TRBV20-1 and J is TRBJ2-7, with TRBD2 matching 8 bases. V was pared by 2 bases and J by 0 bases, with 3 bases of the junction left unmatched. CDR1 DFQATT and CDR2 SNEGSKA come from the germline V gene (reference sequence). The CDR3 sequence is 14 residues long. CDR3 in amino acids: CSARSAGGSYEQYF. The CDR3 region has the DNA TGCAGTGCTAGATCTGCGGGGGGCTCCTACGAGCAGTACTTC.

This clonotype was observed at least ten times. V gene TRBV12-3 or TRBV12-4 combines with J gene TRBJ1-2; no clear D. The CDR3 length is 14 residues. V lost 5 bases, J lost 4 bases, and 14 bases lay in between. CDR3 sequence reads: CASSARDQLYGYTF. CDR3 coding DNA: TGTGCCAGCAGTGCTCGGGATCAGCTCTATGGCTACACCTTC.

V gene TRBV6-2 or TRBV6-3 combines with J gene TRBJ1-5; perhaps TRBD1 as D (5 bases). Germline V gene lookup returns CDR1 MNHEY and CDR2 SVGEGT. Trimming took off 4 bases at V and 2 bases at J, with 18 bases between the two ends. This CDR3 contains 17 residues. The CDR3 DNA reads TGTGCCAGCAGTTCACACGGGACGGCCCGGGGCAATCAGCCCCAGCATTTT. Residues: CASSSHGTARGNQPQHF.

The chain has TRBV6-6 and TRBJ2-2; 9 bases are a match to TRBD1. V gave up 2 bases and J gave up 4 bases; unmatched junction bases: 5. The length of the CDR3 is 16 residues. Germline assignment: CDR1 MNHNY and CDR2 SVGAGI (reference sequence). CDR3 bases: TGTGCCAGCAGTTACAACAGGGGGCTTAGCACCGGGGAGCTGTTTTTT. Its protein is CASSYNRGLSTGELFF.

This clonotype has a count of ten or more. The chain employs TRBV6-5 and TRBJ2-7, with a tentative D call TRBD1 (6 bases). With 6 bases removed from V and 0 bases from J, the gap between germline ends came to 9 bases. CDR1 MNHEY and CDR2 SVGAGI come from the germline V gene. The CDR3 sequence is 13 residues long. The CDR3: CASSRQASYEQYF. In nucleotides, the CDR3 is TGTGCCAGCAGCCGACAGGCCTCCTACGAGCAGTACTTC.

A few counts support this clonotype. The chain is built from TRBV5-1 and TRBJ2-3; 9 bases agree with TRBD1. The V and J ends lost 0 bases and 3 bases, in that order; junction bases with no gene match: 2. Germline lookup yields CDR1 SGHRS and CDR2 YFSETQ. There are 15 residues in the CDR3. Here the CDR3 DNA reads TGCGCCAGCAGCTTGGCGACAGGGGGGACAGATACGCAGTATTTT. The encoded protein is CASSLATGGTDTQYF.

In its sample, this clonotype was seen a few times. This chain links TRBV19 with TRBJ2-1; D not resolved. V shed 0 bases and J shed 0 bases, with 6 bases lying between them. From germline, CDR1 is LNHDA and CDR2 SQIVND (reference sequence). The CDR3 is 15 residues long. CDR3 protein: CASSIEGSSYNEQFF. DNA of the CDR3: TGTGCCAGTAGTATAGAGGGAAGCTCCTACAATGAGCAGTTCTTC.

Ten or more counts support this clonotype. The J gene is TRBJ2-7, the V gene TRBV12-3 or TRBV12-4; 13 positions agree with TRBD2. After removal of 3 bases from V and 0 bases from J, the junction contained 2 bases not matched to a gene. The CDR3 totals 16 residues. CDR3 sequence reads: CASSLGLAGISYEQYF. The CDR3 coding sequence is TGTGCCAGCAGTTTGGGACTAGCGGGGATCTCCTACGAGCAGTACTTC.

This clonotype was detected a few times. The V call is TRBV4-3, the J call TRBJ2-5; weak D call: TRBD2 (6 bases). The CDR3 extends over 14 amino acids. V was trimmed by 5 bases and J by 5 bases, leaving 15 bases between them. Germline assignment: CDR1 LGHNA and CDR2 YSLEER. The CDR3 is CASSGRRGGETQYF. The CDR3 DNA sequence: TGCGCCAGCAGCGGAAGGAGGGGTGGGGAGACCCAGTACTTC.

This clonotype has only a few counts. The chain uses TRBV29-1 and TRBJ2-3; D perhaps matches TRBD1 (6 bases). The CDR3 has 13 amino acids. V shed 7 bases and J shed 2 bases, with 13 bases lying between them. Germline V gene data show CDR1 as SQVTM and CDR2 as ANQGSEA. The DNA of the CDR3 is TGCAGCGCTCATGACAGGTTCACAGATACGCAGTATTTT. It is translated as CSAHDRFTDTQYF.

This clonotype occurred a few times. The chain carries TRBV11-2 and TRBJ2-5; TRBD1 aligns across 8 bases. The DNA end is more similar to TRBJ2-7, so the J call may be wrong. Germline CDR1 is SGHAT and CDR2 is FQNNGV. CDR3 length: 13 residues. CDR3 loop: CASSSEDRAEQYF. Written as DNA, the CDR3 is TGTGCCAGCAGCTCAGAGGACAGGGCCGAGCAGTACTTC.

This clonotype was detected many times. The chain recombines TRBV7-9 with TRBJ2-7, with 7 bases fitting TRBD1. The germline CDR1 and CDR2 sequences are SEHNR and FQNEAQ (reference sequence). The CDR3 runs to 14 residues. V trimming: 5 bases; J trimming: 2 bases; junction bases outside the gene matches: 6. As DNA, the CDR3 is TGTGCCAGCAGCGCCGGACAGGAGACCTACGAGCAGTACTTC. Protein: CASSAGQETYEQYF.

The chain carries TRBV20-1 and TRBJ1-1; D may be TRBD1 (6 bases). Germline CDR1 is DFQATT and CDR2 is SNEGSKA (reference sequence). The CDR3 is 12 residues long. Trimming removed 0 bases from V and 10 bases from J, with 12 bases in between. CDR3 sequence (DNA): TGCAGTGCTAGAGATTACAGGGAGGTAGCTTTCTTT. Translated, it gives CSARDYREVAFF.

Regarding this clonotype: Possible read error: a much larger clone is one base away. V usage is TRBV20-1 and J usage is TRBJ2-7; a weak D match, TRBD1 (5 bases). This CDR3 spans 14 amino acids. The germline V gene encodes CDR1 DFQATT and CDR2 SNEGSKA (reference sequence). V was shortened by 0 bases and J by 9 bases, with 18 bases between the two germline ends. The CDR3 reads CSAREKEATGGQYF. The CDR3 nucleotides are TGCAGTGCTAGAGAAAAAGAGGCAACAGGCGGGCAGTACTTC.

This clonotype was picked up many times. V and J are TRBV3-1 and TRBJ1-2; D gene uncertain. The CDR3 sequence is 15 residues long. V lost 5 bases, J lost 0 bases, and 13 bases lay in between. Germline V gene data show CDR1 as LGHDT and CDR2 as YNNKEL (reference sequence). CDR3 amino acids: CASSISSGTNYGYTF. The CDR3 bases are TGTGCCAGCAGCATTTCGTCGGGAACTAACTATGGCTACACCTTC.

This rearrangement joins TRBV20-1 to TRBJ1-2; tentative D call: TRBD1 (5 bases). The CDR3 contains 10 residues. Germline values: CDR1 DFQATT, CDR2 SNEGSKA (reference sequence). The ends were cut back, 8 bases at V and 8 bases at J, with 12 bases in the middle. The CDR3 coding sequence is TGCAGTCCCCAGGGTGAGGGCTACACCTTC. It is translated as CSPQGEGYTF.

Worth noting for this clonotype: A much larger clone lies a single base off, so this may be a read error. The chain combines TRBV20-1 with TRBJ2-1; TRBD2 aligns across 9 bases. Germline-derived CDR1 and CDR2 are DFQATT and SNEGSKA (reference sequence). There are 15 residues in the CDR3. The DNA for the CDR3 is TGCAGTGCTAGAGATGCGGGGGGGAAATACAATGAGCGGTTCTTC. It yields the protein CSARDAGGKYNERFF.

The V and J genes are TRBV7-8 and TRBJ2-1, with D possibly called TRBD1 or TRBD2 (5 bases each). The DNA end lines up better with TRBJ2-7; the J call may be wrong. In germline, CDR1 is SGHVS, CDR2 FQNEAQ. The CDR3 consists of 15 residues. CDR3 sequence (DNA): TGTGCCAGCAGCTTAGCGGAAGGGGAGTACAATGAGCAGTACTTC. This encodes CASSLAEGEYNEQYF.

This clonotype was detected a few times. CDR3: CASSPGIESYEQYF. The DNA of the CDR3 is TGTGCCAGCTCACCAGGGATAGAATCCTACGAGCAGTACTTC. The V gene is TRBV18, the J gene TRBJ2-7; D unclear. Germline CDR1 and CDR2: KGHSH and LQKENI. V was trimmed by 2 bases and J by 1 base, leaving 9 bases between them. The CDR3 covers 14 residues.

V is TRBV4-1 and J is TRBJ2-7; D might be TRBD1 (6 bases). Germline V gives CDR1 MGHRA, CDR2 YSYEKL. The V end was cut by 4 bases, the J end by 5 bases, with 15 bases between. The CDR3 consists of 14 residues. The CDR3 DNA is TGCGCCAGCAGCCGACAGGTCGGGGCCCACGAGCAGTACTTC. Its translation is CASSRQVGAHEQYF.

The rearrangement joins TRBV5-1 to TRBJ2-1; TRBD1 matches 8 bases. The DNA end is more similar to TRBJ2-7, so the J call may be wrong. This CDR3 has 14 amino acids. Germline CDR1 and CDR2: SGHRS and YFSETQ. CDR3 nucleotides: TGCGCCAGCAGCCGACAGGGGACCTACAATGAGCAGTACTTC. Translating gives CASSRQGTYNEQYF.

This clonotype appeared many times. The chain combines TRBV29-1 with TRBJ2-5; D unclear. The CDR3 has 15 amino acids. Germline V CDR1 and CDR2: SQVTM, ANQGSEA. V was cut by 3 bases and J by 0 bases, with 14 bases left in between. The CDR3 spells CSVDGQTRNQETQYF. CDR3 nucleotide sequence: TGCAGCGTTGACGGGCAGACCAGAAACCAAGAGACCCAGTACTTC.